One and the same sample provided the 8 T cell receptor beta chains below, sequenced in a study of T cells after yellow fever vaccination. In TCRdb, the 5' RACE reads were re-called with MiXCR into one record per CDR3 protein. The profile shows some 340,000 distinct CDR3 sequences, over 8.5% of them singletons. The sequenced sample was CD4+ T cells sorted from PBMCs, obtained 45 days after the yellow fever booster vaccination. These receptors came from a young man who received the YFV17D yellow fever vaccine.

This clonotype was observed a few times. The chain employs TRBV4-3 and TRBJ2-5, with D perhaps given as TRBD1 or TRBD2 (6 bases each). CDR1 and CDR2 (germline): LGHNA, YSLEER. V lost 2 bases to trimming and J lost 4 bases, with 14 bases between them. The CDR3 has 15 residues. This CDR3 is CASSQTGGSRETQYF. CDR3 DNA sequence: TGCGCCAGCAGCCAAACCGGGGGCTCGAGAGAGACCCAGTACTTC.

The V call is TRBV12-3 or TRBV12-4, the J call TRBJ1-4; D uncertain. The length of the CDR3 is 14 residues. Trimming cost V 3 bases and J 0 bases, with 5 bases left between them. DNA of the CDR3: TGTGCCAGCAGTTTCACAACAACTAATGAAAAACTGTTTTTT. This encodes CASSFTTTNEKLFF.

V gene TRBV5-1 combines with J gene TRBJ2-4, with 8 bases matching TRBD1. Trimming at V came to 2 bases and at J to 8 bases, leaving 6 bases not matched to a gene. The germline V gene has CDR1 SGHRS and CDR2 YFSETQ. The CDR3 has 14 amino acids. The DNA of the CDR3 is TGCGCCAGCAGCTTAGGACAGGGCGGGGACATTCAGTACTTC. Translated, it gives CASSLGQGGDIQYF.

There are a few counts of this clonotype. This chain connects TRBV7-2 to TRBJ1-5, with unresolved D. Trimming took 0 bases from V and 1 from J, leaving 7 bases between them. The CDR3 runs to 15 residues. Germline values: CDR1 SGHTA, CDR2 FQGNSA. CDR3 coding DNA: TGTGCCAGCAGCTTAGCGGCCGGGAGCAATCAGCCCCAGCATTTT. It codes for CASSLAAGSNQPQHF.

The V and J genes are TRBV20-1 and TRBJ2-1, with 13 bases that match TRBD2. The V gene's germline CDR1 is DFQATT and CDR2 SNEGSKA (reference sequence). The CDR3 is made up of 15 amino acids. With 3 bases clipped from V and 4 bases from J, the junction kept 3 bases outside the gene matches. The CDR3 reads CSARETSGGYNEQFF. The CDR3 region has the DNA TGCAGTGCTAGGGAGACTAGCGGGGGGTACAATGAGCAGTTCTTC.

The chain uses TRBV5-1 and TRBJ1-3, with no clear D. CDR3 size: 13 residues. Germline loops: CDR1 SGHRS, CDR2 YFSETQ. V was clipped by 4 bases and J by 4 bases, with 9 bases between them. CDR3 sequence reads: CASSPDVGNTIYF. CDR3 nucleotide sequence: TGCGCCAGCAGCCCCGATGTAGGAAACACCATATATTTT.

This clonotype was recorded only once. V is TRBV19 and J is TRBJ2-3; 8 bases are shared with TRBD1. This CDR3 comprises 13 residues. Trimming cost V 7 bases and J 4 bases; bases outside gene matches: 4. Germline CDR1 LNHDA, CDR2 SQIVND (reference sequence). CDR3 nucleotides: TGTGCCAGTATAGGACAGGGCGCAGATACGCAGTATTTT. It translates to CASIGQGADTQYF.

This clonotype was recorded at least ten times. The chain recombines TRBV20-1 with TRBJ2-1; 8 bases align to TRBD2. Germline values: CDR1 DFQATT, CDR2 SNEGSKA (reference sequence). This CDR3 is 15 amino acids long. With 0 bases clipped from V and 4 bases from J, the junction kept 5 bases outside the gene matches. The CDR3 region has the DNA TGCAGTGCTAGAGATTACAGCGGGGGTTACAATGAGCAGTTCTTC. It encodes CSARDYSGGYNEQFF.